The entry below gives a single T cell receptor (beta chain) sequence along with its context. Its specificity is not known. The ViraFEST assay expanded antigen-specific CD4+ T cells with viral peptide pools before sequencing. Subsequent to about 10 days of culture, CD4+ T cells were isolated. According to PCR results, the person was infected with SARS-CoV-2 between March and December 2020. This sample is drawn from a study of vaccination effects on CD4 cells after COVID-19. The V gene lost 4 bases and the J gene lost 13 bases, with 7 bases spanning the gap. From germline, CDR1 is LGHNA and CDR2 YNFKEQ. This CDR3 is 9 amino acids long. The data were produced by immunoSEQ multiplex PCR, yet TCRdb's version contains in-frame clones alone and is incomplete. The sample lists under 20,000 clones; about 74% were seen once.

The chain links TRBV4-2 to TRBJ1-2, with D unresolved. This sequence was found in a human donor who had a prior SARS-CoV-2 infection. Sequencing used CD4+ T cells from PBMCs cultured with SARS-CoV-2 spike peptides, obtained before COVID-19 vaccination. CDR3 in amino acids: CASSPHRTF. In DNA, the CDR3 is TGTGCCAGCAGCCCCCACCGCACCTTC.